These T cell receptor beta chains were read from a single sample in a study of human T cells and chemical hapten exposure. TCRdb reprocessed the RACE reads via MiXCR and lists one record per CDR3 protein. The sample holds roughly 260,000 distinct CDR3 sequences; about 9.4% are singletons and the top ten take approximately 2.2%. The specimen comprised whole blood, sampled in connection with sensitization to the hapten diphenylcyclopropenone (DPC). The receptors were sampled from a woman aged 35 to 49 with alopecia areata. Some clones in this sample may be carry-over from other donors' samples. Both conserved end residues are part of each CDR3. The D gene is left open where the match is weak. Where a row states a size, it is once, few, many or the class of an expanded clone; other rows omit it.

TRBJ2-3 | - | few | TRBV28 | CASSMLAGSSTDTQYF | TGTGCCAGCAGTATGCTCGCGGGGAGTAGCACAGATACGCAGTATTTT
TRBJ2-6 | - | - | TRBV4-2 | CASSQGGSGANVLTF | TGTGCCAGCAGCCAAGGGGGCTCCGGGGCCAACGTCCTGACTTTC
TRBJ1-2 | - | - | TRBV13 | CASSFLQGYGYTF | TGTGCCAGCAGCTTCTTACAGGGCTATGGCTACACCTTC
TRBJ1-5 | - | few | TRBV12-3/TRBV12-4 | CASRTTGLLNQPQHF | TGTGCCAGCAGAACGACAGGTCTTCTGAATCAGCCCCAGCATTTT
TRBJ1-5 | - | few | TRBV2 | CASRRGNSNQPQHF | TGTGCCAGCAGACGGGGAAATAGCAATCAGCCCCAGCATTTT
TRBJ2-3 | - | few | TRBV5-1 | CASSLMGTPSDTQYF | TGCGCCAGCAGCTTGATGGGGACGCCTTCAGATACGCAGTATTTT
TRBJ2-2 | TRBD2 | few | TRBV7-3 | CASSPKGLAGGNTGELFF | TGTGCCAGCAGCCCGAAGGGTCTAGCGGGAGGGAACACCGGGGAGCTGTTTTTT
TRBJ2-2 | - | - | TRBV2 | CASSGQRAEGTGELFF | TGTGCCAGCAGTGGCCAGCGTGCGGAAGGGACCGGGGAGCTGTTTTTT
TRBJ2-2 | - | few | TRBV6-5 | CASKKPQGGRTGELFF | TGTGCCAGCAAGAAACCCCAGGGGGGTAGAACCGGGGAGCTGTTTTTT
TRBJ2-4 | - | - | TRBV5-1 | CASSLGQEGNIQHF | TGCGCCAGCAGCTTGGGACAGGAGGGTAACATTCAGCACTTC
TRBJ1-5 | - | many | TRBV6-2/TRBV6-3 | CASGYVGGSNQPQHF | TGTGCCAGCGGGTACGTGGGGGGGTCCAATCAGCCCCAGCATTTT
TRBJ2-3 | - | many | TRBV7-2 | CASSFSTDTQYF | TGTGCCAGCAGCTTCAGCACAGATACGCAGTATTTT
TRBJ2-3 | - | few | TRBV29-1 | CSVSGGGSGADTQYF | TGCAGCGTCTCGGGGGGCGGGAGTGGGGCAGATACGCAGTATTTT
TRBJ2-3 | - | - | TRBV7-9 | CASSLTPSRLTDTQYF | TGTGCCAGCAGCTTAACGCCGTCTCGGCTCACAGATACGCAGTATTTT
TRBJ1-2 | - | many | TRBV6-1 | CASSEGTGRGFLLGYTF | TGTGCCAGCAGTGAAGGTACGGGACGGGGATTTCTGTTGGGCTACACCTTC
TRBJ1-2 | TRBD1 | many | TRBV28 | CASRQGGSAGGYGYTF | TGTGCCAGCAGGCAGGGAGGGAGCGCAGGGGGATATGGCTACACCTTC
TRBJ1-1 | - | - | TRBV14 | CASSQERVGRNTEAFF | TGTGCCAGCAGCCAAGAACGGGTAGGGAGGAACACTGAAGCTTTCTTT
TRBJ1-1 | TRBD1 | - | TRBV20-1 | CSATRGGPRTEAFF | TGCAGTGCTACTAGAGGGGGCCCTCGCACTGAAGCTTTCTTT
TRBJ1-5 | - | many | TRBV20-1 | CSARDRYRPSNQPQHF | TGCAGTGCTAGAGATCGGTACAGACCAAGCAATCAGCCCCAGCATTTT
TRBJ2-3 | TRBD2 | many | TRBV7-2 | CASSLGLAGTQYF | TGTGCCAGCAGCTTAGGACTAGCGGGTACGCAGTATTTT
TRBJ1-5 | TRBD1 | few | TRBV20-1 | CSARDQTGNQPQHF | TGCAGTGCTAGAGATCAGACAGGGAATCAGCCCCAGCATTTT
TRBJ1-5 | - | - | TRBV6-2/TRBV6-3 | CASGYTSNQPQHF | TGTGCCAGCGGTTATACTAGCAATCAGCCCCAGCATTTT
TRBJ2-1 | TRBD1 | - | TRBV7-2 | CASSSGGRGYNEQFF | TGTGCCAGCAGCTCAGGGGGCCGGGGATACAATGAGCAGTTCTTC
TRBJ2-7 | TRBD1 | few | TRBV27 | CASSLGRRDRGHEQYF | TGTGCCAGCAGTTTGGGTCGCCGGGACAGGGGCCACGAGCAGTACTTC
TRBJ2-3 | - | many | TRBV20-1 | CSATPHTDTQYF | TGCAGTGCTACCCCCCACACAGATACGCAGTATTTT
TRBJ2-3 | TRBD2 | many | TRBV20-1 | CSASRLAGGTTDTQYF | TGCAGTGCTAGTAGGCTAGCGGGAGGGACCACAGATACGCAGTATTTT
TRBJ2-3 | - | - | TRBV7-2 | CASSPGPGRADTQYF | TGTGCCAGCAGCCCTGGACCGGGAAGGGCAGATACGCAGTATTTT
TRBJ2-7 | TRBD2 | few | TRBV18 | CASSPELAATYEQYF | TGTGCCAGCTCACCAGAGCTAGCGGCTACCTACGAGCAGTACTTC
TRBJ2-7 | - | once | TRBV18 | CASSPRYTGSDEQYF | TGTGCCAGCTCACCCCGCTATACCGGCTCCGACGAGCAGTACTTC
TRBJ2-6 | TRBD1 | - | TRBV9 | CASSGRGGRSGANVLTF | TGTGCCAGCAGCGGGCGAGGGGGCCGCTCTGGGGCCAACGTCCTGACTTTC
TRBJ2-4 | TRBD1 | few | TRBV12-3/TRBV12-4 | CASTRQGANIQYF | TGTGCCAGCACTCGTCAGGGGGCGAACATTCAGTACTTC
TRBJ2-2 | - | many | TRBV9 | CASSRIEGELFF | TGTGCCAGCAGCCGCATTGAGGGGGAGCTGTTTTTT
TRBJ1-1 | - | many | TRBV5-1 | CASSPSQGGPNTEAFF | TGCGCCAGCAGCCCTTCACAGGGAGGACCTAACACTGAAGCTTTCTTT